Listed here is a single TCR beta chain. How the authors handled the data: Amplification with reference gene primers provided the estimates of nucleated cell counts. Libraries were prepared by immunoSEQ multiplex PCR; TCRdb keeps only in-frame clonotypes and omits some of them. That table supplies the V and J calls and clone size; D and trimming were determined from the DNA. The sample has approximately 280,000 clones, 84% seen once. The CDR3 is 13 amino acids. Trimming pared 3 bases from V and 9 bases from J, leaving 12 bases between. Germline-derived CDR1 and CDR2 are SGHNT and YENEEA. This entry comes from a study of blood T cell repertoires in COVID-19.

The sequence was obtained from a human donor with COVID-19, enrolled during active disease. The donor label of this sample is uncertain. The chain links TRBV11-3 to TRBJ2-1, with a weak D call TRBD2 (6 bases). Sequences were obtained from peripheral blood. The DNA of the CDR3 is TGTGCCAGCAGCTTTGGGGCCGGGGGTGAGCAGTTCTTC. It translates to CASSFGAGGEQFF.